Here is one T cell receptor (beta chain) with its context. These data originate in a study of blood T cell repertoires in COVID-19. On the study more broadly: Nucleic acid was either cDNA or gDNA, and it came from T cells, B-cell-depleted T cells, or PBMCs.

Per the original data handling: Reference gene primer amplification in the assay estimated nucleated cell counts. Profiling relied on immunoSEQ multiplex PCR, and the TCRdb table lists in-frame clones only, not all of them. From that table come the V and J calls and clone size; the DNA was used to work out D and trimming. The top ten clones hold 3% of a sample with about 270,000 clones, about 88% of them seen once. Sequences were obtained from PBMCs or T cells enriched from blood (not recorded which). The receptor was derived from a woman in her 50s who had recovered from COVID-19.

Here the CDR3 reads CASSSGTSRNEQFF. CDR3 DNA: TGTGCCAGCAGCTCTGGGACTAGTCGGAATGAGCAGTTCTTC. The chain recombines TRBV7-9 with TRBJ2-1; 8 bases match TRBD2. Germline values: CDR1 SEHNR, CDR2 FQNEAQ (reference sequence). V trimming: 4 bases; J trimming: 7 bases; junction bases outside the gene matches: 6. CDR3 length: 14 amino acids.